This T cell receptor beta chain originates from a study of cytomegalovirus exposure and HLA in healthy donors. Germline trimming cut 3 bases from V and 8 bases from J; bases unmatched to any gene: 8. The germline V gene encodes CDR1 LGHNA and CDR2 YSLEER. The CDR3 has 16 amino acids. Vbeta (60) and Jbeta (13) primers were used in the PCR. Clones were sequenced by immunoSEQ multiplex PCR, and TCRdb holds only the in-frame ones, with some missing. The sample has about 100,000 clones, 73% seen once. Findings and limits, study-wide: According to a later analysis, donors in an Asian-associated ancestry cluster reportedly had fewer N-insertions than the 666-donor mean. Researchers counted around 180 TCR beta chains as cytomegalovirus-associated.

A word on this clone: Antigen unknown.

The chain links TRBV4-3 to TRBJ2-1; 12 positions agree with TRBD1. This sequence was found in a man in his forties in good health and CMV-seronegative. Sequences were obtained from PBMCs. The chain's CDR3 is CASSHLGTGGIDEQFF. In DNA, the CDR3 is TGCGCCAGCAGCCACTTAGGGACAGGGGGCATCGATGAGCAGTTCTTC.